The 32 T cell receptor beta chains reported below all come from one sample, sequenced in a study of T-cell reconstitution after alpha-beta-depleted transplantation in children. TCRbeta library preparation incorporated unique molecular identifiers. Via MiXCR, TCRdb re-called the PCR reads, giving one row per CDR3 protein. In the table there are hundreds of thousands of distinct CDR3 sequences, roughly 13% of which are singletons. The sample consisted of PBMCs, mostly from graft donor cells, taken 360 days after TCRalphabeta/CD19-depleted stem cell transplant. The receptors here all came from a male patient younger than 18 who had a stem cell transplant for acute myeloid leukemia, so the T cells may come from the graft donor.

The chain couples TRBV7-9 to TRBJ2-7, with TRBD1 matching 9 bases. The germline V gene has CDR1 SEHNR and CDR2 FQNEAQ (reference sequence). Germline trimming cut 4 bases from V and 3 bases from J; bases unmatched to any gene: 13. CDR3 size: 17 residues. In nucleotides, the CDR3 is TGTGCCAGCAGCTCCAGCCCCCGGACAGGGGACCTCTACGAGCAGTACTTC. Translating it yields CASSSSPRTGDLYEQYF.

A remark on this clonotype: A read error may produce the germline difference seen at one junction end. The V gene is TRBV12-3 or TRBV12-4, the J gene TRBJ2-3; D is perhaps TRBD2 (5 bases). The length of the CDR3 is 16 residues. The DNA of the CDR3 is TGTGCCAGCAGTCTCCGAGAGGGCTCTTACACAGATACGCTGTATTTT. It is translated as CASSLREGSYTDTLYF.

This clonotype was counted ten times or more. The V and J genes are TRBV9 and TRBJ2-1; D not certain. The V end was cut by 0 bases, the J end by 4 bases, with 5 bases between. Germline CDR1 and CDR2: SGDLS and YYNGEE. The CDR3 is made up of 13 amino acids. The CDR3 DNA reads as TGTGCCAGCAGCGTAGGCGTATACAATGAGCAGTTCTTC. Residues: CASSVGVYNEQFF.

This clonotype turned up a few times. The rearrangement joins TRBV27 to TRBJ2-7, with D possibly being TRBD1 (5 bases). Trimming took off 3 bases at V and 5 bases at J, with 11 bases between the two ends. Germline CDR1 and CDR2: MNHEY and SMNVEV (reference sequence). The CDR3 consists of 13 residues. The CDR3 nucleotides read TGTGCCAGCAGTTTTGGCAGGGTCCACGAGCAGTACTTC. The encoded protein is CASSFGRVHEQYF.

This clonotype was seen a few times. This sequence joins TRBV27 and TRBJ2-7; TRBD1 aligns across 7 bases. This CDR3 comprises 14 residues. V was clipped by 4 bases and J by 3 bases; unmatched bases: 6. CDR1 is MNHEY, CDR2 SMNVEV, per germline (reference sequence). This CDR3 is CASSYGTAYYEQYF. The CDR3 nucleotides read TGTGCCAGCAGTTACGGGACAGCTTACTACGAGCAGTACTTC.

The sample holds a few counts of this clonotype. CDR3 nucleotides: TGTGCCAGCAGTCCCACGACAGTCCGCTCTAGGGGCTACAATGATGAGCAGTTCTTC. Its protein is CASSPTTVRSRGYNDEQFF. This sequence joins TRBV28 and TRBJ2-1; weak D call: TRBD1 (5 bases). Germline CDR1 MDHEN, CDR2 SYDVKM. Between the trimmed V and J ends, which lost 5 bases and 8 bases, there was a span of 31 bases. The CDR3 is 19 amino acids.

The V and J genes are TRBV6-2 or TRBV6-3 and TRBJ1-5; D not certain. Per the germline V gene, CDR1 is MNHEY and CDR2 is SVGEGT. This CDR3 has 13 amino acids. Trimming cost V 7 bases and J 2 bases, with 9 bases left between them. CDR3 bases: TGTGCCAGCACTCGGACGGGCAATCAGCCCCAGCATTTT. Residues: CASTRTGNQPQHF.

The chain uses TRBV9 and TRBJ2-7; TRBD1 matches at 8 bases. CDR1 SGDLS and CDR2 YYNGEE come from the germline V gene. With V trimmed by 2 bases and J by 3 bases, 7 bases remained unmatched. This CDR3 is built from 15 residues. The CDR3 here is CASSVDRGGYYEQYF. In DNA form, the CDR3 reads TGTGCCAGCAGCGTCGACAGGGGCGGGTACTACGAGCAGTACTTC.

Only a few counts were recorded for this clonotype. The rearrangement uses TRBV11-1 and TRBJ2-3, with D perhaps TRBD2 (6 bases). Trimming took 5 bases from V and 0 from J, leaving 9 bases between them. The CDR3 spans 14 residues. Germline CDR1 and CDR2: SGHAT and FQDESV (reference sequence). The CDR3 nucleotides read TGTGCCAGCAGCATCCGGGGGAGCACAGATACGCAGTATTTT. It encodes CASSIRGSTDTQYF.

The chain combines TRBV7-3 with TRBJ1-1; TRBD1 matches at 8 bases. The CDR3 runs 13 residues. Germline loops: CDR1 SGHTA, CDR2 FQGTGA. V was clipped by 5 bases and J by 1 base; unmatched bases: 0. Here the CDR3 reads CASSQGANTEAFF. CDR3 nucleotides: TGTGCCAGCAGCCAGGGGGCGAACACTGAAGCTTTCTTT.

This clonotype was counted ten times or more. The rearrangement uses TRBV28 and TRBJ2-7; weak D call: TRBD1 (5 bases). The CDR3 has 16 amino acids. V was trimmed by 5 bases and J by 0 bases, leaving 17 bases between them. The V gene's germline CDR1 is MDHEN and CDR2 SYDVKM. CDR3 nucleotide sequence: TGTGCCAGCAGTCCCCCGAAGGGCAGGGTCTCCTACGAGCAGTACTTC. Its protein is CASSPPKGRVSYEQYF. Looking up the rest from reference TRBV28 and TRBJ2-7 gives the full variable domain: DVKVTQSSRYLVKRTGEKVFLECVQDMDHENMFWYRQDPGLGLRLIYFSYDVKMKEKGDIPEGYSVSREKKERFSLILESASTNQTSMYLCASSPPKGRVSYEQYFGPGTRLTVT.

This clonotype was recorded a few times. The chain uses TRBV10-3 and TRBJ2-7; 7 nucleotides agree with TRBD1. Germline V gene lookup returns CDR1 ENHRY and CDR2 SYGVKD. This CDR3 is 13 amino acids long. V lost 6 bases and J lost 2; bases outside the gene matches: 4. CDR3 region: CAIRGTETYEQYF. The CDR3 region has the DNA TGTGCCATCAGGGGGACAGAAACCTACGAGCAGTACTTC.

The chain has TRBV7-6 and TRBJ2-1, with D perhaps matching TRBD2 (6 bases). The CDR3 runs 15 residues. With 4 bases removed from V and 5 bases from J, the gap between germline ends came to 15 bases. From germline, CDR1 is SGHVS and CDR2 FNYEAQ. CDR3 in amino acids: CASSSTGLYNNEQFF. CDR3 DNA sequence: TGTGCCAGCAGCTCCACCGGACTATACAACAATGAGCAGTTCTTC.

This chain links TRBV7-2 with TRBJ2-3; TRBD2 matches 8 bases. This CDR3 has 14 amino acids. In germline, CDR1 is SGHTA, CDR2 FQGNSA. V lost 4 bases to trimming and J lost 4 bases; unmatched junction nucleotides: 4. CDR3 loop: CASSSGRGADTQYF. The CDR3 DNA reads as TGTGCCAGCAGCTCCGGGAGGGGGGCAGATACGCAGTATTTT. The full variable domain, its missing parts supplied by reference TRBV7-2 and TRBJ2-3, is GAGVSQSPSNKVTEKGKDVELRCDPISGHTALYWYRQSLGQGLEFLIYFQGNSAPDKSGLPSDRFSAERTGGSVSTLTIQRTQQEDSAVYLCASSSGRGADTQYFGPGTRLTVL.

This rearrangement joins TRBV24-1 to TRBJ2-3, with 7 nucleotides matching TRBD1. This CDR3 is 15 amino acids long. The germline CDR1 and CDR2 sequences are KGHDR and SFDVKD. The ends lost 3 bases at V and 1 base at J; junction bases unmatched: 3. CDR3 nucleotide sequence: TGTGCCACCAGTGATCCCGGACAGGGCACAGATACGCAGTATTTT. The encoded protein is CATSDPGQGTDTQYF.

This clonotype was seen more than once but under ten times. The chain uses TRBV28 and TRBJ2-1; D call uncertain. The V gene's germline CDR1 is MDHEN and CDR2 SYDVKM. The CDR3 runs 14 residues. Trimming left V 6 bases short and J 1 base short, with 10 bases between. The CDR3 region is CASRQKFSYNEQFF. The CDR3, as DNA: TGTGCCAGCAGGCAAAAATTTTCCTACAATGAGCAGTTCTTC.

There are many counts of this clonotype. The chain combines TRBV7-3 with TRBJ2-2, with D perhaps matching TRBD1 (6 bases). The CDR3 runs to 17 residues. Germline CDR1 is SGHTA and CDR2 is FQGTGA. The germline V and J ends were trimmed by 5 bases and 5 bases, with 21 bases remaining between them. The CDR3 here is CASSKRLGAVRTGELFF. CDR3 coding DNA: TGTGCCAGCAGCAAACGACTGGGGGCAGTCAGGACCGGGGAGCTGTTTTTT.

This clonotype was seen many times. The chain joins TRBV12-3 or TRBV12-4 to TRBJ2-7, with a weak D call TRBD1 (6 bases). V lost 5 bases, J lost 2 bases, and 13 bases lay in between. The CDR3 extends over 14 amino acids. CDR3 DNA sequence: TGTGCCAGCAGTATTACAGGGTTCGCCTACGAGCAGTACTTC. Its protein product is CASSITGFAYEQYF.

A few counts support this clonotype. The chain carries TRBV20-1 and TRBJ2-1, with 8 bases fitting TRBD1. The germline gives CDR1 DFQATT, CDR2 SNEGSKA (reference sequence). The CDR3 is 13 residues long. The V gene end was trimmed by 7 bases and the J gene end by 6 bases; junction bases not matched to a gene: 8. The CDR3 DNA reads as TGCAGTGAGACCGGGACAGGAGGCAATGAGCAGTTCTTC. Amino acid sequence: CSETGTGGNEQFF.

V gene TRBV4-3 combines with J gene TRBJ2-3; 11 nucleotides align to TRBD2. J was trimmed by 4 bases and V by 8 bases; bases with no gene match: 14. This CDR3 is 17 amino acids long. The V gene's germline CDR1 is LGHNA and CDR2 YSLEER. CDR3 loop: CASGTQATSGSSDTQYF. The CDR3 DNA reads as TGCGCCAGCGGGACGCAGGCTACTAGCGGGAGTTCAGATACGCAGTATTTT.

The chain couples TRBV28 to TRBJ2-7; the D gene is possibly TRBD1 (6 bases). Per the germline V gene, CDR1 is MDHEN and CDR2 is SYDVKM. The germline V and J ends were trimmed by 4 bases and 5 bases, with 21 bases remaining between them. The CDR3 sequence is 16 residues long. DNA for the CDR3: TGTGCCAGCAGTTCCCCCATCTGGACAGCCTCGGACGAGCAGTACTTC. It specifies CASSSPIWTASDEQYF.

This clonotype was seen a few times. The chain has TRBV14 and TRBJ2-2; D is possibly TRBD1 (6 bases). Germline V gene sequence: CDR1 SGHDN, CDR2 FVKESK. This CDR3 has 14 residues. The germline V and J ends were trimmed by 8 bases and 5 bases, with 15 bases remaining between them. In DNA, the CDR3 is TGTGCCAGCGGGGTTACAGGGTGGACCGGGGAGCTGTTTTTT. The encoded protein is CASGVTGWTGELFF. Drawing the rest from reference TRBV14 and TRBJ2-2, the complete variable domain is EAGVTQFPSHSVIEKGQTVTLRCDPISGHDNLYWYRRVMGKEIKFLLHFVKESKQDESGMPNNRFLAERTGGTYSTLKVQPAELEDSGVYFCASGVTGWTGELFFGEGSRLTVL.

The chain carries TRBV5-1 and TRBJ1-4, with TRBD1 matching 8 bases. The CDR3 runs 15 residues. With V trimmed by 4 bases and J by 12 bases, 14 bases remained unmatched. The germline gives CDR1 SGHRS, CDR2 YFSETQ. The CDR3 DNA is TGCGCCAGCAGCCTAAACCGGGACAGGTTTCCCCAACTGTTTTTT. As protein: CASSLNRDRFPQLFF.

This clonotype was counted many times. This chain joins TRBV19 and TRBJ2-7; 7 bases align to TRBD1. This CDR3 contains 15 residues. CDR1 and CDR2 (germline): LNHDA, SQIVND (reference sequence). V lost 5 bases to trimming and J lost 2 bases; unmatched junction nucleotides: 9. CDR3: CASSFRTDRAYEQYF. The CDR3 DNA reads TGTGCCAGTAGTTTCCGGACCGACAGGGCCTACGAGCAGTACTTC. The full variable domain, its missing parts supplied by reference TRBV19 and TRBJ2-7, is DGGITQSPKYLFRKEGQNVTLSCEQNLNHDAMYWYRQDPGQGLRLIYYSQIVNDFQKGDIAEGYSVSREKKESFPLTVTSAQKNPTAFYLCASSFRTDRAYEQYFGPGTRLTVT.

This clonotype came up a few times. V gene TRBV5-1 combines with J gene TRBJ2-7; D is ambiguous. Germline V gene lookup returns CDR1 SGHRS and CDR2 YFSETQ. With 2 bases removed from V and 4 bases from J, the gap between germline ends came to 10 bases. The CDR3 spans 13 residues. CDR3 coding DNA: TGCGCCAGCAGCTTCCGAAGAAAATACGAGCAGTACTTC. Protein sequence: CASSFRRKYEQYF. The whole variable domain, filled in from reference TRBV5-1 and TRBJ2-7, reads KAGVTQTPRYLIKTRGQQVTLSCSPISGHRSVSWYQQTPGQGLQFLFEYFSETQRNKGNFPGRFSGRQFSNSRSEMNVSTLELGDSALYLCASSFRRKYEQYFGPGTRLTVT.

This chain connects TRBV5-1 to TRBJ2-1; 10 nucleotides align to TRBD2. The V gene end was trimmed by 4 bases and the J gene end by 8 bases; junction bases not matched to a gene: 30. Per germline, CDR1 SGHRS and CDR2 YFSETQ. The CDR3 extends over 22 amino acids. CDR3 loop: CASSPEGPTWSSGRLQADEQFF. CDR3 sequence (DNA): TGCGCCAGCAGCCCTGAGGGACCCACCTGGTCTAGCGGGAGACTACAAGCGGATGAGCAGTTCTTC.

This clonotype was observed a few times. The rearrangement uses TRBV10-3 and TRBJ2-1; TRBD2 agrees at 8 bases. The CDR3 sequence is 16 residues long. Germline V gene sequence: CDR1 ENHRY, CDR2 SYGVKD. With V trimmed by 2 bases and J by 6 bases, 9 bases remained unmatched. CDR3 nucleotide sequence: TGTGCCATCAGTGAGGGTAGGGTAGCGGGAATCAATGAGCAGTTCTTC. The encoded protein is CAISEGRVAGINEQFF.

This clonotype was detected a few times. CDR3 in amino acids: CAWKNRWEWGATGELFF. The DNA for the CDR3 is TGTGCCTGGAAAAACCGGTGGGAATGGGGGGCCACCGGGGAGCTGTTTTTT. The chain uses TRBV30 and TRBJ2-2; D assignment may be TRBD1 or TRBD2 (6 bases each). CDR3 length: 17 amino acids. Trimming cost V 4 bases and J 4 bases, with 22 bases left between them. Germline lookup yields CDR1 GTSNPN and CDR2 SVGIG (reference sequence).

Many counts were recorded for this clonotype. This chain connects TRBV29-1 to TRBJ2-7, with 7 bases identical to TRBD1. This CDR3 has 11 amino acids. Trimming removed 7 bases from V and 7 bases from J; junction bases left unmatched: 7. In germline, CDR1 is SQVTM, CDR2 ANQGSEA. CDR3 protein: CSGSQGWEQYF. The CDR3 DNA reads as TGCAGCGGTTCACAGGGGTGGGAGCAGTACTTC.

CDR3 coding DNA: TGCAGCGTTGTAAACGGGGACGCCTACGAGCAGTACTTC. This sequence encodes CSVVNGDAYEQYF. The V gene is TRBV29-1, the J gene TRBJ2-7; D possibly uses TRBD1 or TRBD2 (5 bases each). Germline CDR1 SQVTM, CDR2 ANQGSEA. The CDR3 has 13 residues. V was trimmed by 4 bases and J by 2 bases, leaving 12 bases between them.

This clonotype was recorded at least ten times. The chain employs TRBV29-1 and TRBJ2-3; 12 nucleotides line up with TRBD2. Germline lookup yields CDR1 SQVTM and CDR2 ANQGSEA. Trimming at V came to 6 bases and at J to 0 bases, leaving 4 bases not matched to a gene. This CDR3 region has 15 residues. CDR3 loop: CSVQGTSGSTDTQYF. CDR3 sequence (DNA): TGCAGCGTCCAGGGGACTAGCGGGAGCACAGATACGCAGTATTTT.

This clonotype has ten or more counts. The CDR3, as DNA: TGCAGCGTTGGAGCGGGGGTGTACGAGCAGTACTTC. The encoded protein is CSVGAGVYEQYF. The genes are TRBV29-1 and TRBJ2-7; 8 bases line up with TRBD2. The germline V gene has CDR1 SQVTM and CDR2 ANQGSEA. The CDR3 has 12 residues. V was pared by 4 bases and J by 4 bases, with 3 bases of the junction left unmatched.